These T cell receptor beta chains were read from a single sample in a study of persistence of HIV-infected CD4 T cells. The data were produced by immunoSEQ multiplex PCR, yet TCRdb's version contains in-frame clones alone and is incomplete. The profile shows 50,000 to 65,000 clones, under 80% of them singletons. The antigens of these receptors remain unknown. Sequenced here: CD4+ T cells sorted from PBMCs after approximately 20-hour stimulation, sampled from a patient who received antiretroviral therapy. These receptors were obtained from an adult man with HIV who was CMV-seropositive. Each CDR3 is given with its conserved first and last residue. Each record gives: D gene, V gene, J gene, clone size, CDR3 protein, CDR3 DNA. The D gene is left open where the match is weak. Rows may omit the clone size; those that give it use once, few, many or a size class.

NA,TRBV9,TRBJ1-1,NA,CASSVGGASEAFF,TGTGCCAGCAGCGTAGGAGGGGCGTCTGAAGCTTTCTTT
NA,TRBV5-4,TRBJ1-2,few,CASSPGSGANYGYTF,TGTGCCAGCAGCCCTGGGTCAGGTGCTAACTATGGCTACACCTTC
TRBD2,TRBV4-2,TRBJ2-1,NA,CASSQDIRGGSYNEQFF,TGTGCCAGCAGCCAAGATATTCGGGGGGGCTCCTACAATGAGCAGTTCTTC
TRBD1,TRBV18,TRBJ1-5,NA,CASSPGQGPSQPQHF,TGTGCCAGCTCACCCGGACAGGGACCGAGTCAGCCCCAGCATTTT
NA,TRBV5-6,TRBJ1-2,NA,CASNSDRGVDYGYTF,TGTGCCAGCAACTCTGACCGGGGGGTGGACTATGGCTACACCTTC
NA,TRBV10-1,TRBJ1-1,NA,CASSEGLVNTEAFF,TGCGCCAGCAGTGAGGGGTTGGTGAACACTGAAGCTTTCTTT
NA,TRBV6-5,TRBJ2-1,once,CASSANPNNEQFF,TGTGCCAGCAGCGCCAACCCGAACAATGAGCAGTTCTTC
NA,TRBV28,TRBJ1-6,NA,CASSSPASPGHANSPLHF,TGTGCCAGCAGTTCCCCCGCCTCCCCGGGACACGCGAATTCACCCCTCCACTTT
TRBD1,TRBV6-5,TRBJ1-3,NA,CASSSGQVGNTIYF,TGTGCCAGCAGTTCCGGACAGGTCGGAAACACCATATATTTT
NA,TRBV24-1,TRBJ2-3,NA,CATSDPQGGGNGDTQYF,TGTGCCACCAGTGACCCCCAAGGAGGGGGCAACGGAGATACGCAGTATTTT
NA,TRBV27,TRBJ2-7,NA,CASSHTNYYEQYF,TGTGCCAGCAGTCATACAAATTACTACGAGCAGTACTTC
TRBD2,TRBV28,TRBJ2-7,NA,CASSLGAGTYEQYF,TGTGCCAGCAGTTTAGGAGCGGGGACCTACGAGCAGTACTTC
NA,TRBV5-6,TRBJ1-6,NA,CASSRGEGRNSPLHF,TGTGCCAGCAGCCGCGGGGAGGGGAGAAATTCACCCCTCCACTTT
NA,TRBV3-1/TRBV3-2,TRBJ2-3,once,CASSPPGSSDTQYF,TGTGCCAGCAGCCCCCCGGGTTCGTCAGATACGCAGTATTTT
NA,TRBV28,TRBJ2-7,NA,CASSSPDTTYEQYF,TGTGCCAGCAGTTCCCCGGACACAACCTACGAGCAGTACTTC
NA,TRBV5-1,TRBJ1-1,once,CASSRRGANTEAFF,TGCGCCAGCAGCCGGAGGGGGGCGAACACTGAAGCTTTCTTT
TRBD1,TRBV4-1,TRBJ2-1,NA,CASSLSRGRSYNEQFF,TGCGCCAGCAGCCTCTCCAGGGGGCGATCCTACAATGAGCAGTTCTTC
NA,TRBV6-1,TRBJ1-2,NA,CASSDIENYYGYTF,TGTGCCAGCAGTGACATTGAGAATTACTATGGCTACACCTTC
NA,TRBV19,TRBJ2-3,NA,CASSSRPGGTDTQYF,TGTGCCAGTAGTAGTCGACCGGGGGGCACAGATACGCAGTATTTT
TRBD1,TRBV5-4,TRBJ2-1,NA,CASSLGQGETYEQFF,TGTGCCAGCAGCTTGGGTCAGGGGGAGACCTATGAGCAGTTCTTC
NA,TRBV6-1,TRBJ2-3,few,CASSERTPSTDTQYF,TGTGCCAGCAGTGAAAGGACTCCTAGCACAGATACGCAGTATTTT
NA,TRBV2,TRBJ1-5,NA,CASRGTLDQPQHF,TGTGCCAGCAGGGGGACTTTGGATCAGCCCCAGCATTTT
NA,TRBV18,TRBJ1-4,NA,CASSSRAREKLFF,TGTGCCAGCTCATCCCGGGCGAGAGAAAAACTGTTTTTT
TRBD1,TRBV25-1,TRBJ1-2,once,CASNRGPGYGYTF,TGTGCCAGCAACAGGGGCCCCGGGTATGGCTACACCTTC
TRBD1,TRBV18,TRBJ2-7,NA,CASSPDRSGGEQYF,TGTGCCAGCTCACCGGACAGGTCTGGGGGCGAGCAGTACTTC
TRBD2,TRBV7-9,TRBJ2-3,NA,CASSLSGDTDTQYF,TGTGCCAGCAGCCTTAGCGGGGACACAGATACGCAGTATTTT